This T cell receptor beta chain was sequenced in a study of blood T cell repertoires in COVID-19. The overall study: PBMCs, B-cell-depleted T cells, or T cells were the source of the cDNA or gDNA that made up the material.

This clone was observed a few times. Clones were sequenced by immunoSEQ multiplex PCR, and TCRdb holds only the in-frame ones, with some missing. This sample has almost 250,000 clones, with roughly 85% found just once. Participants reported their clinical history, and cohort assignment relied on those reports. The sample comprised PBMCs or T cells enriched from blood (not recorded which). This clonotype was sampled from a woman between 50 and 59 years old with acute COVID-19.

DNA for the CDR3: TGCAGCGTTGAATTAGCAGGGGGGATTTACGAGCAGTACTTC. Encoded protein: CSVELAGGIYEQYF. V gene TRBV29-1 combines with J gene TRBJ2-7, with D perhaps matching TRBD1 (7 bases). Germline values: CDR1 SQVTM, CDR2 ANQGSEA. This CDR3 contains 14 residues. Deletions cut 2 bases from V and 4 bases from J, with 15 bases between.